Following are 21 T cell receptor beta chains from one sample sequenced in a study of blood T cells in healthy people across ages. Then a second PCR, running roughly 6 to 11 cycles, was carried out with a sample-barcoded 5' primer and a J-beta primer mix. A single record per CDR3 protein comes from TCRdb applying MiXCR to the 5' RACE reads. The data contain about 830,000 distinct CDR3 sequences, 55% to 65% of them singletons. The sequenced sample was blood. The receptor set was obtained from a man aged 30-40 years in good health.

The DNA of the CDR3 is TGCAGTGCCTCCGAGGACAGGGCCCCAGTCATATATTTT. It yields the protein CSASEDRAPVIYF. J is TRBJ1-3 and V is TRBV20-1; 8 bases are shared with TRBD1. The junction had 13 bases not matched to a gene; V was cut back by 6 bases and J by 12 bases. Germline CDR1 DFQATT, CDR2 SNEGSKA (reference sequence). This CDR3 comprises 13 residues.

Only a few counts were recorded for this clonotype. The gene calls are TRBV2 and TRBJ2-3; 8 bases map to TRBD2. CDR1 SNHLY and CDR2 FYNNEI come from the germline V gene. The CDR3 runs to 16 residues. V dropped 7 bases and J dropped 1; count of bases not matched to a gene: 10. The CDR3 DNA is TGTGCCAGCACCGACCCGGTTAGCGGGGGCACAGATACGCAGTATTTT. It is translated as CASTDPVSGGTDTQYF.

J is TRBJ2-2 and V is TRBV24-1; tentatively, D is TRBD2 (5 bases). This CDR3 comprises 15 residues. The germline V and J ends were trimmed by 3 bases and 7 bases, with 14 bases remaining between them. The germline V gene encodes CDR1 KGHDR and CDR2 SFDVKD. The CDR3 reads CATSDPGTGLGELFF. The CDR3 bases are TGTGCCACCAGTGATCCCGGTACTGGACTCGGGGAGCTGTTTTTT.

The V call is TRBV7-9, the J call TRBJ2-4; no reliable D call. The CDR3 is 12 residues long. Germline V CDR1 and CDR2: SEHNR, FQNEAQ (reference sequence). V was trimmed by 5 bases and J by 13 bases, leaving 15 bases between them. The DNA of the CDR3 is TGTGCCAGCAGCCTGCCCTATGGTGAGCAGTACTTC. Amino acids: CASSLPYGEQYF.

This clonotype came up a few times. The V and J genes are TRBV29-1 and TRBJ2-3; the match to TRBD2 covers 7 bases. The germline CDR1 and CDR2 sequences are SQVTM and ANQGSEA. CDR3 size: 14 residues. V was pared by 7 bases and J by 0 bases, with 7 bases of the junction left unmatched. In DNA, the CDR3 is TGCAGCGCTGCCGGGACTACGAGCACAGATACGCAGTATTTT. Protein product: CSAAGTTSTDTQYF.

V usage is TRBV6-2 or TRBV6-3 and J usage is TRBJ1-2, with 7 bases matching TRBD1. Germline CDR1 and CDR2: MNHEY and SVGEGT. V shed 0 bases and J 8 bases; nucleotides not matched to a gene: 9. This CDR3 has 15 residues. The CDR3 sequence: CASSYSQRQGNGYTF. In nucleotides, the CDR3 is TGTGCCAGCAGTTACTCGCAGCGACAGGGAAACGGCTACACCTTC.

This clonotype has ten or more counts. The chain links TRBV9 to TRBJ2-1, with TRBD1 matching 7 bases. V shed 1 base and J 2 bases; nucleotides not matched to a gene: 9. The CDR3 sequence is 17 residues long. CDR1 SGDLS and CDR2 YYNGEE come from the germline V gene. The CDR3 protein is CASSVQPHGTAYNEQFF. CDR3 sequence (DNA): TGTGCCAGCAGCGTACAGCCCCACGGGACAGCCTACAATGAGCAGTTCTTC.

Comments on this clonotype: Relative to the germline gene, one junction end is altered; a read error may explain this. The chain employs TRBV6-5 and TRBJ2-2; 11 bases agree with TRBD1. The CDR3 is 16 amino acids. Germline CDR1 MNHEY, CDR2 SVGAGI. The CDR3 DNA sequence: TGCGCCAGCAGCCCCGGACAGGGGGCAAACACCGGGGAGCTGTTTTTT. This codes for CASSPGQGANTGELFF.

The genes are TRBV3-1 and TRBJ1-6, with D possibly being TRBD1 (5 bases). This CDR3 comprises 15 residues. CDR1 LGHDT and CDR2 YNNKEL come from the germline V gene (reference sequence). With 0 bases removed from V and 10 bases from J, the gap between germline ends came to 13 bases. The DNA of the CDR3 is TGTGCCAGCAGCCAAGATTGGGGGGTAGGCTCACCCCTCCACTTT. Translating it yields CASSQDWGVGSPLHF.

This chain joins TRBV4-3 and TRBJ2-5, with 12 bases identical to TRBD1. V was clipped by 4 bases and J by 5 bases; unmatched bases: 11. From germline, CDR1 is LGHNA and CDR2 YSLEER. CDR3 length: 17 amino acids. The CDR3 bases are TGCGCCAGCAGCCGTCGTCCCGGGACAGGGGGCGGGGAGACCCAGTACTTC. This gives the protein CASSRRPGTGGGETQYF.

This clonotype turned up a few times. CDR3 in DNA: TGCAGCGTCGTACCTACAGGGGAATACGAGACCCAGTACTTC. It yields the protein CSVVPTGEYETQYF. The chain is built from TRBV29-1 and TRBJ2-5; 7 bases agree with TRBD1. CDR1 SQVTM and CDR2 ANQGSEA come from the germline V gene. This CDR3 has 14 amino acids. The J segment lost 5 bases and the V segment lost 6 bases, leaving 12 bases of the junction unmatched.

The chain joins TRBV29-1 to TRBJ1-2, with D unresolved. This CDR3 is 11 amino acids long. Germline lookup yields CDR1 SQVTM and CDR2 ANQGSEA. Trimming stripped 5 bases from V and 7 bases from J, with 11 bases between. This CDR3 is CSVYGYSGYTF. CDR3 nucleotide sequence: TGCAGCGTTTATGGCTATTCTGGCTACACCTTC.

This clonotype was seen a few times. This CDR3 is CAISESGRQRGAYNSPLHF. The CDR3 DNA sequence: TGTGCCATCAGTGAGTCCGGCCGACAACGAGGGGCATATAATTCACCCCTCCACTTT. The chain has TRBV10-3 and TRBJ1-6, with a tentative D call TRBD1 (5 bases). Germline V gene lookup returns CDR1 ENHRY and CDR2 SYGVKD. The CDR3 sequence is 19 residues long. V was pared by 0 bases and J by 4 bases, with 19 bases between.

This clonotype was detected only a few times. The junction differs from germline at one of its ends, possibly a read error. The CDR3 spells CSEFLLQGANQETQYF. In DNA, the CDR3 is TGCAGTGAGTTCCTCCTCCAGGGGGCCAACCAAGAGACCCAGTATTTC. This chain connects TRBV20-1 to TRBJ2-5; 8 bases align to TRBD1. This CDR3 contains 16 residues. Germline CDR1 reads DFQATT; CDR2 reads SNEGSKA (reference sequence).

The table lists this clonotype with a few counts. This chain connects TRBV12-3 or TRBV12-4 to TRBJ2-7; D not certain. This CDR3 has 13 residues. Trimming removed 4 bases from V and 2 bases from J, with 9 bases in between. CDR3 DNA: TGTGCCAGCAGTTCGAGTTCCGCCTACGAGCAGTACTTC. Its protein product is CASSSSSAYEQYF.

This clonotype showed up just a few times. This sequence joins TRBV6-1 and TRBJ2-1, with a possible D match to TRBD2 (5 bases). Per the germline V gene, CDR1 is MNHNS and CDR2 is SASEGT. The V gene lost 5 bases and the J gene lost 7 bases, with 15 bases spanning the gap. CDR3 size: 14 residues. The CDR3 loop reads CASSPGGKMNEQFF. The CDR3 region has the DNA TGTGCCAGCAGTCCAGGAGGCAAGATGAATGAGCAGTTCTTC.

For this clonotype: Given a much more abundant clone one base away, this may be a read error. The V gene is TRBV7-6, the J gene TRBJ2-4; D is ambiguous. The J call may be wrong; the DNA end is better matched by TRBJ2-5. CDR1 and CDR2 from the germline V gene are SGHVS and FNYEAQ. CDR3 length: 14 residues. The CDR3 DNA follows: TGTGCCAGCAGCTTAGGGCGGATCCAAGAGACCCAGTACTTC. Translation gives CASSLGRIQETQYF.

The J gene is TRBJ2-1, the V gene TRBV10-3; D is ambiguous. The DNA end favors TRBJ2-7, so the J call may be wrong. The CDR3 length is 14 residues. Looked up from germline, CDR1 is ENHRY and CDR2 is SYGVKD. CDR3 residues: CAISERVAPYEQYF. The CDR3 DNA sequence: TGTGCCATCAGTGAGAGGGTGGCCCCCTACGAGCAGTACTTC.

The DNA of the CDR3 is TGTGCCTGGGGGACTCTGTCCGGTACGGAGACCCAGTACTTC. It yields the protein CAWGTLSGTETQYF. The chain has TRBV30 and TRBJ2-5; perhaps TRBD2 as D (6 bases). The V gene lost 5 bases and the J gene lost 5 bases, with 18 bases spanning the gap. Germline V gives CDR1 GTSNPN, CDR2 SVGIG (reference sequence). CDR3 length: 14 residues.

This clonotype was observed a few times. The chain joins TRBV11-1 to TRBJ2-2, with D perhaps TRBD2 (5 bases). Trimming took 6 bases from V and 2 from J, leaving 13 bases between them. CDR3 length: 15 residues. Germline V gene sequence: CDR1 SGHAT, CDR2 FQDESV (reference sequence). CDR3 sequence: CASSSRGRNTGELFF. The CDR3 bases are TGTGCCAGCAGTTCCCGAGGGAGAAACACCGGGGAGCTGTTTTTT. The full variable domain, its missing parts supplied by reference TRBV11-1 and TRBJ2-2, is EAEVAQSPRYKITEKSQAVAFWCDPISGHATLYWYRQILGQGPELLVQFQDESVVDDSQLPKDRFSAERLKGVDSTLKIQPAELGDSAMYLCASSSRGRNTGELFFGEGSRLTVL.

The chain links TRBV28 to TRBJ2-5, with no clear D. The last part of the DNA fits TRBJ2-7 better; the J call may be wrong. The CDR3 contains 11 residues. Germline values: CDR1 MDHEN, CDR2 SYDVKM. This CDR3 reads CASEVGVEQYF. The CDR3 DNA follows: TGTGCCAGCGAGGTTGGGGTCGAGCAGTACTTC.